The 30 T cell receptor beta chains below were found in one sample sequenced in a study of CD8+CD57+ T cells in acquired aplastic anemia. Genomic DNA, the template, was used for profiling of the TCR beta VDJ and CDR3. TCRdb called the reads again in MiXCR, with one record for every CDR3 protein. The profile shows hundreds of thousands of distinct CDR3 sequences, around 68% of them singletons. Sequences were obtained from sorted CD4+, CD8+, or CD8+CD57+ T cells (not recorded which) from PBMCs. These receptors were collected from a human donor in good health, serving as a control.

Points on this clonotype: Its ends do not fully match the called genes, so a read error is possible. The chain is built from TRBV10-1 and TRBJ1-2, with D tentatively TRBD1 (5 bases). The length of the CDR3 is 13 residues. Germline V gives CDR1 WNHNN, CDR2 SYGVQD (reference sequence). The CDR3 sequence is CASTTQGGYGYTF. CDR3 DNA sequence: TGTGCCAGCACTACGCAGGGCGGGTATGGCTACACCTTC.

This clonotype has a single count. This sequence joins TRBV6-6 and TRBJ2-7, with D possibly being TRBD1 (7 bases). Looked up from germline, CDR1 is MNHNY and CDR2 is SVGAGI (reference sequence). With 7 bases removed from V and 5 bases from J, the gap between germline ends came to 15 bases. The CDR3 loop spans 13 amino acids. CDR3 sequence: CASKGARGDEQYF. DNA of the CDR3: TGTGCCAGCAAGGGGGCGCGGGGCGACGAGCAGTACTTC.

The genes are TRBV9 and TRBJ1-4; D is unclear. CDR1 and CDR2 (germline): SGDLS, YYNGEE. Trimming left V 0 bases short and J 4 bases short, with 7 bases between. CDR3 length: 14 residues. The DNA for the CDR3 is TGTGCCAGCAGCGTAGTAACTGGTAATGAAAAACTGTTTTTT. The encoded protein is CASSVVTGNEKLFF.

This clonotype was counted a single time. This CDR3 reads CAISLVVYNSPLHF. In DNA form, the CDR3 reads TGTGCCATAAGCCTGGTTGTCTATAATTCACCCCTCCACTTT. The genes are TRBV7-4 and TRBJ1-6; D call uncertain. Per the germline V gene, CDR1 is SGHVT and CDR2 is SQSDAQ. The V end lost 10 bases, the J end lost 3 bases, and 13 bases lay between the germline ends. CDR3 size: 14 residues.

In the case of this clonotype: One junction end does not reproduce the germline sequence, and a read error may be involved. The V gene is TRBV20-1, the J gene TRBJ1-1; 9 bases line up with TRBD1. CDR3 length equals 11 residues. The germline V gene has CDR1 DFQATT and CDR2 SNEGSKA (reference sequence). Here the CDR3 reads CSATGQGRTVF. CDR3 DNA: TGCAGTGCCACAGGACAGGGGAGGACTGTCTTT.

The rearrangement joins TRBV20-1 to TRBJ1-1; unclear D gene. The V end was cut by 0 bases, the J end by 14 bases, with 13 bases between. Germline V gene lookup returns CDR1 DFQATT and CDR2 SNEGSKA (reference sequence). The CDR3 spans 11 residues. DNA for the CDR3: TGCAGTGCTAGAGAGCCAGCGGGCCACTTCTTT. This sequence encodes CSAREPAGHFF.

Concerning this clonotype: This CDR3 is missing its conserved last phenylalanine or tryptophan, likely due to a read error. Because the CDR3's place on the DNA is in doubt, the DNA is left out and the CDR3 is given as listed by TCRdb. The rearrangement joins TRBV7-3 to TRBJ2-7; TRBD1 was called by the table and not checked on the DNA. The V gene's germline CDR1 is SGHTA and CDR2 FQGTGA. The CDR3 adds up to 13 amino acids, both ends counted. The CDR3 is CACRMAGASQQHH.

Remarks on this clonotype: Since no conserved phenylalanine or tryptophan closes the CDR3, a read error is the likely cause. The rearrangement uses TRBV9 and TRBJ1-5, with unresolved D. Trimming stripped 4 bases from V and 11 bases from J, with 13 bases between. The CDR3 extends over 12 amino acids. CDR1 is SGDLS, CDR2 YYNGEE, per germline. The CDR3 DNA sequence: TGTGCCAGCAGCTCTACCTTTAACACCCAGCATCTT. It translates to CASSSTFNTQHL.

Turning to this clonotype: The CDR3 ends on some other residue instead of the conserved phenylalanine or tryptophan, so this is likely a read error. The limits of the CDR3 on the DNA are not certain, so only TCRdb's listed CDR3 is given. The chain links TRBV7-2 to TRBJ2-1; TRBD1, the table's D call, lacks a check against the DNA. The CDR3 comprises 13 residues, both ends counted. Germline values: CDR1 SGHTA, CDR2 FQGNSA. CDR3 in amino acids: CASSSGAGGVQYC.

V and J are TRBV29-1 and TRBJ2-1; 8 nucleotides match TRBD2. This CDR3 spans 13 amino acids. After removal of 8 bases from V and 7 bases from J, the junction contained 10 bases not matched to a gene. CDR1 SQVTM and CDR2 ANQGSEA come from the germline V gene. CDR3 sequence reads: CSSTGLVENEQFF. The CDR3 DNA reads TGCAGCTCAACGGGACTAGTAGAGAATGAGCAGTTCTTC.

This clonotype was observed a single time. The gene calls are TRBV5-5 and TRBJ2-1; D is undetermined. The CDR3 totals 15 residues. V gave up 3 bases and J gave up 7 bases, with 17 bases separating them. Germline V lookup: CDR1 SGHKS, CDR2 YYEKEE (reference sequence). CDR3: CASSSTPTYNNEQFF. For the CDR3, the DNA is TGTGCCAGCAGCTCTACACCTACGTACAATAATGAGCAGTTCTTC.

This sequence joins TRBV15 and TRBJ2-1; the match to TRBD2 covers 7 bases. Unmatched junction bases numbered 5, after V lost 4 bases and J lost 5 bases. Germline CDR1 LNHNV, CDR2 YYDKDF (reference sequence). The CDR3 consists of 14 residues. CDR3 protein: CATSIRLADNEQFF. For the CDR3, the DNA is TGTGCCACCAGCATCAGACTAGCCGACAATGAGCAGTTCTTC.

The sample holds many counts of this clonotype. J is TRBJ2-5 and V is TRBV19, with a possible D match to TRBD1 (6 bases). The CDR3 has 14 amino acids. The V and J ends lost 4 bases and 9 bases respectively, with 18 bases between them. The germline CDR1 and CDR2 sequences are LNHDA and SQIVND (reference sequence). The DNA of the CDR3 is TGTGCCAGTAGTACAGGGACAACCGGTGGGGCCCAGTACTTC. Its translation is CASSTGTTGGAQYF.

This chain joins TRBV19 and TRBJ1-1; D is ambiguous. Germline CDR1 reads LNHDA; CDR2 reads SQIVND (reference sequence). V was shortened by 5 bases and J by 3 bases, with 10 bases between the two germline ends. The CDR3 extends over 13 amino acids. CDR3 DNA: TGTGCCAGTAGTTTTTCAGTCTACACTGAAGCTTTCTTT. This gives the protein CASSFSVYTEAFF.

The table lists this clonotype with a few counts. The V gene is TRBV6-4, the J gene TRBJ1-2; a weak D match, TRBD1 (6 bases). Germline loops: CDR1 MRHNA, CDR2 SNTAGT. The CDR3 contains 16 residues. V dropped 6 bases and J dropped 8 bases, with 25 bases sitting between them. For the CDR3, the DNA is TGTGCCAGCAGCCCCCACGAGGACAGCATTACTTCGGGCTACACCTTC. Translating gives CASSPHEDSITSGYTF.

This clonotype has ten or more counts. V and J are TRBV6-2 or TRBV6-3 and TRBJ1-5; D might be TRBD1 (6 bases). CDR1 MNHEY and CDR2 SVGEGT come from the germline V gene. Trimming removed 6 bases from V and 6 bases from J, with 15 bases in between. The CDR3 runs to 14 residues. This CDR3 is CASRPGHIGQPQHF. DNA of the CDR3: TGTGCCAGCAGACCGGGACACATAGGTCAGCCCCAGCATTTT.

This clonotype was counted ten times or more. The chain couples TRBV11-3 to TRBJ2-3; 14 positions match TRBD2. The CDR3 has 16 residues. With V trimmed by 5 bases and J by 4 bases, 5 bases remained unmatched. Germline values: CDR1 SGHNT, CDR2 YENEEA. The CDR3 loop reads CASSKVGLAGADTQYF. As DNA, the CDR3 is TGTGCCAGCAGCAAAGTGGGACTAGCGGGGGCAGATACGCAGTATTTT.

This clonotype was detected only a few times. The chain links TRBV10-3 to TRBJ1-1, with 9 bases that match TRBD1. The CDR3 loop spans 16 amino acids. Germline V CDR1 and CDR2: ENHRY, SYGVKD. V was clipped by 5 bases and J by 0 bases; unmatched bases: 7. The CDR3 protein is CAISPGQGWMNTEAFF. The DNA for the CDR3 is TGTGCCATCAGTCCGGGACAGGGTTGGATGAACACTGAAGCTTTCTTT.

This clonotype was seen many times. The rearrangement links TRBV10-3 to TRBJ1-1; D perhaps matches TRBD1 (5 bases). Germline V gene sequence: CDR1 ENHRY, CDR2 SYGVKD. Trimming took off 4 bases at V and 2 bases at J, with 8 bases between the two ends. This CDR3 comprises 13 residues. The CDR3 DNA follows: TGTGCCATCAGTGTTACAGGTAACACTGAAGCTTTCTTT. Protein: CAISVTGNTEAFF.

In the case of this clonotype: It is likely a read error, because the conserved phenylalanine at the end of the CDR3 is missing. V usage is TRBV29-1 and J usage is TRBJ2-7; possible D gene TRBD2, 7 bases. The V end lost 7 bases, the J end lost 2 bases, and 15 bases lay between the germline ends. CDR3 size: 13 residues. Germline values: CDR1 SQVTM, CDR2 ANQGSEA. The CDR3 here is CSAGGPPAYEQYL. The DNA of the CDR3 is TGCAGCGCCGGGGGGCCGCCGGCCTACGAGCAGTACCTC.

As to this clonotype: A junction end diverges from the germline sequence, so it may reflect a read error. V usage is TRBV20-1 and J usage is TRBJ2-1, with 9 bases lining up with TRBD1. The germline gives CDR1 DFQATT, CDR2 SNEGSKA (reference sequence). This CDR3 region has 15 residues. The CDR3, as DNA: TGCAGTGCTAGACCCCGGGACAGGGCCTACAACGAGCAGTTCTTC. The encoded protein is CSARPRDRAYNEQFF.

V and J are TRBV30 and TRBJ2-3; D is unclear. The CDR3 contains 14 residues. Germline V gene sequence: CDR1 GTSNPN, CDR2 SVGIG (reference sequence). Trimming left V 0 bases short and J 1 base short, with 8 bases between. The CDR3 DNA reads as TGTGCCTGGAGTGTCATCAAGGGCACAGATACGCAGTATTTT. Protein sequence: CAWSVIKGTDTQYF.

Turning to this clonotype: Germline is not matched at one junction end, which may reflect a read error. The chain's CDR3 is CASSSPREGDKNSPLHF. CDR3 nucleotide sequence: TGTGCCAGCAGCTCGCCCCGGGAGGGGGATAAGAATTCACCCCTCCACTTT. The chain couples TRBV5-1 to TRBJ1-6; tentative D call: TRBD1 (6 bases). Germline CDR1 reads SGHRS; CDR2 reads YFSETQ. The CDR3 covers 17 residues.

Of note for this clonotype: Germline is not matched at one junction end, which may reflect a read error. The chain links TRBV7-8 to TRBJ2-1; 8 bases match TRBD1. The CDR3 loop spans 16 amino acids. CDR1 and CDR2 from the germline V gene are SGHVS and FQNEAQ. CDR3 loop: CASSLAGGQGGNQQFF. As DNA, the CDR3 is TGTGCCAGCAGCTTAGCGGGCGGACAGGGCGGCAATCAGCAGTTCTTC.

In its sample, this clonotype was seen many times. The DNA of the CDR3 is TGCGCCAGCAGCCAACGGGAGCTAGCGCCATACAATGAGCAGTTCTTC. It codes for CASSQRELAPYNEQFF. The chain combines TRBV5-1 with TRBJ2-1; maybe TRBD2 (6 bases). Germline V gene data show CDR1 as SGHRS and CDR2 as YFSETQ. Trimming removed 4 bases at V and 4 bases at J, with 18 bases between. The CDR3 contains 16 residues. The full variable domain, completed using reference TRBV5-1 and TRBJ2-1, is KAGVTQTPRYLIKTRGQQVTLSCSPISGHRSVSWYQQTPGQGLQFLFEYFSETQRNKGNFPGRFSGRQFSNSRSEMNVSTLELGDSALYLCASSQRELAPYNEQFFGPGTRLTVL.

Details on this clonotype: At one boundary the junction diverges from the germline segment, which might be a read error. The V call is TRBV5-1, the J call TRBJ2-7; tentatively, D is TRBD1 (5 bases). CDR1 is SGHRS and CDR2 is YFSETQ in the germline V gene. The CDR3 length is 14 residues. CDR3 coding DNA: TGTGCCAGCAGCGCTAGGGGCACCTCCTACGAGCAGTACTTC. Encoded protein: CASSARGTSYEQYF. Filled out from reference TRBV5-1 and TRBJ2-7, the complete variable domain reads KAGVTQTPRYLIKTRGQQVTLSCSPISGHRSVSWYQQTPGQGLQFLFEYFSETQRNKGNFPGRFSGRQFSNSRSEMNVSTLELGDSALYLCASSARGTSYEQYFGPGTRLTVT.

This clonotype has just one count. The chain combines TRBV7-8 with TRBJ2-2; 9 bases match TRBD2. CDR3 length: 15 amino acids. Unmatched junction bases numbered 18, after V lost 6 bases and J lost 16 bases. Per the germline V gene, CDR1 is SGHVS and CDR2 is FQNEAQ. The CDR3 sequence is CASRFAGGGYGYTFF. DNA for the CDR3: TGTGCCAGCAGGTTTGCGGGGGGGGGCTATGGCTACACGTTTTTT.

The CDR3 protein is CASSEGQGADYGYTF. The CDR3 DNA sequence: TGTGCCAGCAGCGAGGGACAGGGGGCAGACTATGGCTACACCTTC. The V gene is TRBV9, the J gene TRBJ1-2, with 12 positions matching TRBD1. The V segment lost 3 bases and the J segment 3 bases; nucleotides outside the gene matches: 3. Germline CDR1 is SGDLS and CDR2 is YYNGEE. The CDR3 covers 15 residues.

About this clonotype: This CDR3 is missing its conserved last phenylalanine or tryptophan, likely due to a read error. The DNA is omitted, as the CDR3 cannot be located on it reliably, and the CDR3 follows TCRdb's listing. CDR3 in amino acids: CAISQDNSSANYEYFG. This chain connects TRBV19 to TRBJ1-2. Termini included, the CDR3 measures 16 amino acids. The germline gives CDR1 LNHDA, CDR2 SQIVND (reference sequence).

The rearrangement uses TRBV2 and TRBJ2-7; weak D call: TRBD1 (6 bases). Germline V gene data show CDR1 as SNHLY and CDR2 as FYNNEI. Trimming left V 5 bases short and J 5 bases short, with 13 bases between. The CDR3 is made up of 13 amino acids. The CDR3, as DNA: TGTGCCAGCAGTAGGCAGGGGCGCCACGAGCAGTACTTC. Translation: CASSRQGRHEQYF.